These T cell receptor beta chains were read from a single sample in a study of post-analysis software for immune sequencing data. One entry per CDR3 protein, called by TCRdb with MiXCR from the PCR reads. The sample includes fewer than 900,000 distinct CDR3 sequences, about 45% of them seen just once. Sequencing was performed on blood. The receptors originated from a girl aged 10 to 17 with multiple sclerosis. Both conserved end residues are part of each CDR3. The D gene is left open where the match is weak. The size field is filled for only some rows; it gives once, few, many or a size class.

CDR3 DNA: TGCGCCAGCAGCCACCCGGACAGGGGGCTAAGCAATGAGCAGTTCTTC
CDR3 protein: CASSHPDRGLSNEQFF
D gene: TRBD1
J gene: TRBJ2-1
V gene: TRBV4-1
clone size: once
CDR3 length: 16

CDR3 DNA: TGTGCCAGCAGCGAGGGACTAGCGGATGAGCAGTTCTTC
CDR3 protein: CASSEGLADEQFF
D gene: TRBD2
J gene: TRBJ2-1
V gene: TRBV9
clone size: few
CDR3 length: 13

CDR3 DNA: TGCAGCGTTGGACAGTTAAACTCCTACGAGCAGTACTTC
CDR3 protein: CSVGQLNSYEQYF
D gene: -
J gene: TRBJ2-7
V gene: TRBV29-1
clone size: -
CDR3 length: 13

CDR3 DNA: TGCAGCGCCGTATTAACAGCTTTACTAGCGGGCAACTACAATGAGCAGTTCTTC
CDR3 protein: CSAVLTALLAGNYNEQFF
D gene: TRBD2
J gene: TRBJ2-1
V gene: TRBV29-1
clone size: -
CDR3 length: 18

CDR3 DNA: TGTGCCAGCAGCCAAGTAGTATCGGGGTTTAACTATGGCTACACCTTC
CDR3 protein: CASSQVVSGFNYGYTF
D gene: -
J gene: TRBJ1-2
V gene: TRBV4-2
clone size: -
CDR3 length: 16

CDR3 DNA: TGCAGCGCTGGGGAAGGCTCCTACGAGCAGTACTTC
CDR3 protein: CSAGEGSYEQYF
D gene: -
J gene: TRBJ2-7
V gene: TRBV29-1
clone size: few
CDR3 length: 12

CDR3 DNA: TGTGCCAGCACAACTGGCCCCTATCAGCCCCAGCATTTT
CDR3 protein: CASTTGPYQPQHF
D gene: -
J gene: TRBJ1-5
V gene: TRBV6-5
clone size: -
CDR3 length: 13

CDR3 DNA: TGCAGCGCACTACAGGGGGCCACTGAAGCTTTCTTT
CDR3 protein: CSALQGATEAFF
D gene: TRBD1
J gene: TRBJ1-1
V gene: TRBV29-1
clone size: -
CDR3 length: 12

CDR3 DNA: TGTGCCAGCAGCTTGGTCAATGCGCAGTATTTT
CDR3 protein: CASSLVNAQYF
D gene: -
J gene: TRBJ2-3
V gene: TRBV7-2
clone size: few
CDR3 length: 11

CDR3 DNA: TGTGCCGGCGAACAGGGGCGAGGAAACACCATATATTTT
CDR3 protein: CAGEQGRGNTIYF
D gene: TRBD1
J gene: TRBJ1-3
V gene: TRBV10-3
clone size: -
CDR3 length: 13

CDR3 DNA: TGCAGTGCTAGTCGGGCAGCCGCTGGGGCCAACGTCCTGACTTTC
CDR3 protein: CSASRAAAGANVLTF
D gene: -
J gene: TRBJ2-6
V gene: TRBV20-1
clone size: few
CDR3 length: 15

CDR3 DNA: TGCAGTGCTAGATGGCAGACAGCTAACTATGGCTACACCTTC
CDR3 protein: CSARWQTANYGYTF
D gene: -
J gene: TRBJ1-2
V gene: TRBV20-1
clone size: -
CDR3 length: 14

CDR3 DNA: TGTGCCAGCTCACCACGGACTAGCGGGCACTACAATGAGCAGTTCTTC
CDR3 protein: CASSPRTSGHYNEQFF
D gene: TRBD2
J gene: TRBJ2-1
V gene: TRBV18
clone size: -
CDR3 length: 16

CDR3 DNA: TGCAGCGTTGAGTCGCAGGGACCTCATTACTACAATGAGCAGTTCTTC
CDR3 protein: CSVESQGPHYYNEQFF
D gene: -
J gene: TRBJ2-1
V gene: TRBV29-1
clone size: few
CDR3 length: 16

CDR3 DNA: TGCACCTTCTTAGGCGGGACTAGCGGCCATCAGGAGGAGCAGTACTTC
CDR3 protein: CTFLGGTSGHQEEQYF
D gene: TRBD2
J gene: TRBJ2-4
V gene: TRBV20-1
clone size: -
CDR3 length: 16

CDR3 DNA: TGTGCCAGCAGCGGGGACAATTCGGAGGGTGGCTACACCTTC
CDR3 protein: CASSGDNSEGGYTF
D gene: -
J gene: TRBJ1-2
V gene: TRBV12-3/TRBV12-4
clone size: few
CDR3 length: 14

CDR3 DNA: TGTGCCAGCAGTTACTCGGACATGACGTCCTACGAGCAGTACTTC
CDR3 protein: CASSYSDMTSYEQYF
D gene: -
J gene: TRBJ2-7
V gene: TRBV6-2/TRBV6-3
clone size: few
CDR3 length: 15

CDR3 DNA: TGTGCCAGCAGCTTAATCGCGGGATTTTCGCATGAGCAGTTCTTC
CDR3 protein: CASSLIAGFSHEQFF
D gene: -
J gene: TRBJ2-1
V gene: TRBV7-3
clone size: -
CDR3 length: 15

CDR3 DNA: TGCAGCGTAGCGACAACCGCTAGCACAGATACGCAGTATTTT
CDR3 protein: CSVATTASTDTQYF
D gene: -
J gene: TRBJ2-3
V gene: TRBV29-1
clone size: -
CDR3 length: 14

CDR3 DNA: TGTGCCAGCAGTTTAGGCGGGACGTACCAAGAGACCCAGTACTTC
CDR3 protein: CASSLGGTYQETQYF
D gene: -
J gene: TRBJ2-5
V gene: TRBV28
clone size: few
CDR3 length: 15

CDR3 DNA: TGTGCCAGCAGCCCGGTAGGGGCGGAGTCTTCCTACGAGCAGTACTTC
CDR3 protein: CASSPVGAESSYEQYF
D gene: -
J gene: TRBJ2-7
V gene: TRBV5-6
clone size: -
CDR3 length: 16

CDR3 DNA: TGTGCAAGCGGGTCTGGGCTAGCGGGAGCGCCCCCCTACAATGAGCAGTTCTTC
CDR3 protein: CASGSGLAGAPPYNEQFF
D gene: TRBD2
J gene: TRBJ2-1
V gene: TRBV7-9
clone size: few
CDR3 length: 18

CDR3 DNA: TGTGCCAGCAGCGCCTCCCCTGGGCCCCAGCATTTT
CDR3 protein: CASSASPGPQHF
D gene: -
J gene: TRBJ1-5
V gene: TRBV2
clone size: -
CDR3 length: 12

CDR3 DNA: TGTGCCAGCAGCAGGACAGGGAGAGAAGGGTATGGCTACACCTTC
CDR3 protein: CASSRTGREGYGYTF
D gene: TRBD1
J gene: TRBJ1-2
V gene: TRBV6-6
clone size: few
CDR3 length: 15

CDR3 DNA: TGTGCCATCAGTGAGGGCCGATCCTACGAGCAGTACTTC
CDR3 protein: CAISEGRSYEQYF
D gene: -
J gene: TRBJ2-7
V gene: TRBV10-3
clone size: -
CDR3 length: 13

CDR3 DNA: TGTGCCTGGAGTGGATGGCTAGCGGGAGGAGTGCGAGAGCAGTACTTC
CDR3 protein: CAWSGWLAGGVREQYF
D gene: TRBD2
J gene: TRBJ2-7
V gene: TRBV30
clone size: -
CDR3 length: 16

CDR3 DNA: TGTGCCAGCGCAGGTATTGAGCAGTTCTTC
CDR3 protein: CASAGIEQFF
D gene: -
J gene: TRBJ2-1
V gene: TRBV12-3/TRBV12-4
clone size: few
CDR3 length: 10

CDR3 DNA: TGCGCCAGCAGCCAAGGGCTTGCCGGGGAGCTGTTTTTT
CDR3 protein: CASSQGLAGELFF
D gene: -
J gene: TRBJ2-2
V gene: TRBV4-3
clone size: few
CDR3 length: 13

CDR3 DNA: TGCAGCGTCGCTCCCCTTCAAGAGACCCAGTACTTC
CDR3 protein: CSVAPLQETQYF
D gene: -
J gene: TRBJ2-5
V gene: TRBV29-1
clone size: -
CDR3 length: 12

CDR3 DNA: TGCAGCGTTGAAGATGACAGCGAGTACGAGCAGTACTTC
CDR3 protein: CSVEDDSEYEQYF
D gene: -
J gene: TRBJ2-7
V gene: TRBV29-1
clone size: few
CDR3 length: 13

CDR3 DNA: TGTGCCAGCAGCTTATTGGGGGACAGGGATTACGAGCAGTACTTC
CDR3 protein: CASSLLGDRDYEQYF
D gene: TRBD1
J gene: TRBJ2-7
V gene: TRBV7-2
clone size: -
CDR3 length: 15

CDR3 DNA: TGCAGCGTTGATTGGGATTACACCGGGGAGCTGTTTTTT
CDR3 protein: CSVDWDYTGELFF
D gene: -
J gene: TRBJ2-2
V gene: TRBV29-1
clone size: -
CDR3 length: 13

CDR3 DNA: TGTGCCATCAGTGAGCCCAAAACGCGCGACGAGCAGTACTTC
CDR3 protein: CAISEPKTRDEQYF
D gene: -
J gene: TRBJ2-7
V gene: TRBV10-3
clone size: few
CDR3 length: 14

CDR3 DNA: TGTGCCAGCAGTTTCTCAGGGTTCTACGAGCAGTACTTC
CDR3 protein: CASSFSGFYEQYF
D gene: -
J gene: TRBJ2-7
V gene: TRBV12-3/TRBV12-4
clone size: few
CDR3 length: 13

CDR3 DNA: TGTGCCAGCAGCTTAACGCGAGGAGAGACCCAGTACTTC
CDR3 protein: CASSLTRGETQYF
D gene: -
J gene: TRBJ2-5
V gene: TRBV7-3
clone size: -
CDR3 length: 13

CDR3 DNA: TGTGCCAGCAGCTCGGGGACAGGGGGCCCCTACAATGAGCAGTACTTC
CDR3 protein: CASSSGTGGPYNEQYF
D gene: TRBD1
J gene: TRBJ2-5
V gene: TRBV7-9
clone size: -
CDR3 length: 16

CDR3 DNA: TGCAGCGTTGAATCGCGGGAATCTGGGGCCAACGTCCTGACTTTC
CDR3 protein: CSVESRESGANVLTF
D gene: -
J gene: TRBJ2-6
V gene: TRBV29-1
clone size: many
CDR3 length: 15

CDR3 DNA: TGCAGCGTTGCTGGCGTACCCTACAATGAGCAGTTCTTC
CDR3 protein: CSVAGVPYNEQFF
D gene: -
J gene: TRBJ2-1
V gene: TRBV29-1
clone size: many
CDR3 length: 13

CDR3 DNA: TGTGCCAGCAGTCTAATCCGGGACAGGGCCCACAATGAGCAGTTCTTC
CDR3 protein: CASSLIRDRAHNEQFF
D gene: TRBD1
J gene: TRBJ2-1
V gene: TRBV12-3/TRBV12-4
clone size: few
CDR3 length: 16

CDR3 DNA: TGCGCCAGCAGCTTGGACAGGGAGAACACTGAAGCTTTCTTT
CDR3 protein: CASSLDRENTEAFF
D gene: -
J gene: TRBJ1-1
V gene: TRBV5-1
clone size: -
CDR3 length: 14

CDR3 DNA: TGTGCCAGCAGTTACGGATCTGGCGGGAGTTTAGAGACCCAGTACTTC
CDR3 protein: CASSYGSGGSLETQYF
D gene: TRBD2
J gene: TRBJ2-5
V gene: TRBV6-6
clone size: -
CDR3 length: 16

CDR3 DNA: TGCAGCGCCTCAGGGATGGCCAGTAGACTAGCGGGGCTCACAGATACGCAGTATTTT
CDR3 protein: CSASGMASRLAGLTDTQYF
D gene: TRBD2
J gene: TRBJ2-3
V gene: TRBV29-1
clone size: few
CDR3 length: 19

CDR3 DNA: TGTGCCAGCAGCGGGGACAGGGGGACTAGTTCCAATGAGCAGTTCTTC
CDR3 protein: CASSGDRGTSSNEQFF
D gene: TRBD1
J gene: TRBJ2-1
V gene: TRBV2
clone size: once
CDR3 length: 16

CDR3 DNA: TGCAGTGCTAGGAATAGCGAGTGGGTGGGGGAAGAGCAGTACTTC
CDR3 protein: CSARNSEWVGEEQYF
D gene: -
J gene: TRBJ2-5
V gene: TRBV20-1
clone size: few
CDR3 length: 15